These 2 T cell receptor beta chains came from one sample sequenced in a study of siplizumab effects on memory and regulatory T cells. The assay was immunoSEQ multiplex PCR, and TCRdb's table has in-frame clones only and misses some. The sample lists some 96,000 clones; approximately 94% were seen once. Specimen: non-Treg CD4+ T cells sorted from blood. All receptors derive from a human donor in good health.

The rearrangement links TRBV14 to TRBJ2-2; D is uncertain. CDR1 SGHDN and CDR2 FVKESK come from the germline V gene. The CDR3 has 13 amino acids. The V and J ends lost 3 bases and 5 bases respectively, with 7 bases between them. The CDR3: CASSQVRTGELFF. In nucleotides, the CDR3 is TGTGCCAGCAGCCAGGTGCGGACCGGGGAGCTGTTTTTT.

The V and J genes are TRBV12-5 and TRBJ2-1; 7 bases line up with TRBD2. The V gene's germline CDR1 is LGHNT and CDR2 FRNRAP. J was trimmed by 2 bases and V by 4 bases; bases with no gene match: 11. The CDR3 contains 17 residues. CDR3 in amino acids: CASGSSLASGAYNEQFF. DNA of the CDR3: TGTGCTAGTGGTTCCTCTTTGGCTAGCGGAGCCTACAATGAGCAGTTCTTC.